The 17 T cell receptor beta chains given below trace back to one sample, sequenced in a study of lymphopenia after photon versus proton radiotherapy. This table comes from immunoSEQ multiplex PCR, and its TCRdb copy is limited to in-frame clones, with some not included. The sample lists 150,000 to 200,000 clones; roughly nine tenths were seen once. The starting material was peripheral blood, obtained from a patient treated with photon-based radiotherapy. These receptors were obtained from a man aged 45-65 years with gastric cancer.

This clone was observed a single time. The chain carries TRBV6-5 and TRBJ2-7; D might be TRBD1 or TRBD2, each matching 6 bases. The V end was cut by 4 bases, the J end by 5 bases, with 15 bases between. Germline-derived CDR1 and CDR2 are MNHEY and SVGAGI. This CDR3 spans 14 amino acids. The DNA of the CDR3 is TGTGCCAGCAGTTCGGTAGGGGGGTACCACGAGCAGTACTTC. It encodes CASSSVGGYHEQYF.

This clone was detected once. The rearrangement uses TRBV18 and TRBJ1-1, with no clear D. The V end lost 6 bases, the J end lost 6 bases, and 14 bases lay between the germline ends. The CDR3 has 13 residues. CDR1 is KGHSH and CDR2 is LQKENI in the germline V gene. The CDR3 sequence: CASSPGLEAEAFF. The CDR3 region has the DNA TGTGCCAGCTCGCCCGGACTGGAAGCTGAAGCTTTCTTT.

The genes are TRBV5-1 and TRBJ2-1; TRBD2 matches at 10 bases. The CDR3 is made up of 17 amino acids. Germline V gives CDR1 SGHRS, CDR2 YFSETQ. J gave up 7 bases and V 0 bases, and 10 bases lay outside the gene matches. CDR3 sequence (DNA): TGCGCCAGCAGCTTGGGGGCTAGCGGGAGCAGTATGAATGAGCAGTTCTTC. Encoded protein: CASSLGASGSSMNEQFF. Using reference TRBV5-1 and TRBJ2-1 for the parts outside the CDR3, the full variable domain is KAGVTQTPRYLIKTRGQQVTLSCSPISGHRSVSWYQQTPGQGLQFLFEYFSETQRNKGNFPGRFSGRQFSNSRSEMNVSTLELGDSALYLCASSLGASGSSMNEQFFGPGTRLTVL.

This chain uses TRBV6-5 with TRBJ1-1, with no clear D. This CDR3 spans 13 amino acids. Trimming left V 2 bases short and J 4 bases short, with 8 bases between. From germline, CDR1 is MNHEY and CDR2 SVGAGI. CDR3 in DNA: TGTGCCAGCAGTTACATAATATCCACTGAAGCTTTCTTT. This sequence encodes CASSYIISTEAFF.

Worth noting for this clone: At one end the junction does not follow the germline gene, possibly because of a read error. J is TRBJ2-7 and V is TRBV5-4; 14 bases fit TRBD2. Germline CDR1 reads SGHNT; CDR2 reads YYREEE (reference sequence). This CDR3 has 12 residues. The CDR3 coding sequence is TGTGCCAGCAGTTCGGGACTAGCGGGAGTTACATTC. This codes for CASSSGLAGVTF.

The rearrangement links TRBV6-5 to TRBJ2-3, with 7 bases matching TRBD1. The CDR3 is 15 amino acids. Germline V lookup: CDR1 MNHEY, CDR2 SVGAGI. Unmatched junction bases numbered 12, after V lost 6 bases and J lost 6 bases. The CDR3 coding sequence is TGTGCCAGCAGAACGACTCGGTTACAGGGGGATACGCAGTATTTT. Residues: CASRTTRLQGDTQYF.

The V and J genes are TRBV2 and TRBJ1-1; 7 bases map to TRBD1. Germline-derived CDR1 and CDR2 are SNHLY and FYNNEI. The CDR3 extends over 15 amino acids. V lost 6 bases to trimming and J lost 3 bases; unmatched junction nucleotides: 10. DNA for the CDR3: TGTGCCAGCAGGGCGAACAGGGGATCGGACACTGAAGCTTTCTTT. It codes for CASRANRGSDTEAFF.

The chain uses TRBV11-3 and TRBJ2-7, with no clear D. Trimming stripped 5 bases from V and 6 bases from J, with 11 bases between. CDR1 SGHNT and CDR2 YENEEA come from the germline V gene. CDR3 size: 12 residues. The CDR3 loop is CASSLVPGEQYF. The CDR3 coding sequence is TGTGCCAGCAGCCTCGTACCTGGCGAGCAGTACTTC.

The chain couples TRBV30 to TRBJ2-2; no firm D call. V was cut by 4 bases and J by 4 bases, with 10 bases left in between. Germline loops: CDR1 GTSNPN, CDR2 SVGIG (reference sequence). The CDR3 sequence is 13 residues long. The CDR3 DNA follows: TGTGCCTGGAAGCCGGCACTCACCGGGGAGCTGTTTTTT. It translates to CAWKPALTGELFF.

The V call is TRBV14, the J call TRBJ2-7; the match to TRBD2 covers 12 bases. V gave up 2 bases and J gave up 7 bases; unmatched junction bases: 3. The CDR3 is 14 residues long. CDR1 SGHDN and CDR2 FVKESK come from the germline V gene. CDR3 nucleotides: TGTGCCAGCAGCCAATTACTAGCGGGAGGAGAGCAGTACTTC. As protein: CASSQLLAGGEQYF.

DNA of the CDR3: TGCAGCGGAGGAAGTGGAGCGACTAGCGGCGACGGGGAGCTGTTTTTT. This translates into CSGGSGATSGDGELFF. The chain uses TRBV29-1 and TRBJ2-2; 9 nucleotides align to TRBD2. CDR1 is SQVTM, CDR2 ANQGSEA, per germline. The CDR3 loop spans 16 amino acids. V dropped 7 bases and J dropped 7; count of bases not matched to a gene: 16.

This clone was seen more than once but under ten times. The chain recombines TRBV10-3 with TRBJ2-5, with D perhaps matching TRBD1 or TRBD2 (5 bases each). The CDR3 runs 15 residues. Germline V gene data show CDR1 as ENHRY and CDR2 as SYGVKD. The V gene lost 3 bases and the J gene lost 2 bases, with 13 bases spanning the gap. In nucleotides, the CDR3 is TGTGCCATCAGTGAAGGCGAGGGGTTTCAAGAGACCCAGTACTTC. Translation: CAISEGEGFQETQYF.

CDR3 residues: CASSANSAYRQGYGYTF. DNA for the CDR3: TGTGCCAGCAGCGCTAACTCGGCTTATCGACAGGGCTATGGCTACACCTTC. V is TRBV2 and J is TRBJ1-2, with 7 bases lining up with TRBD1. The CDR3 totals 17 residues. The germline gives CDR1 SNHLY, CDR2 FYNNEI. The V and J ends lost 6 bases and 4 bases, in that order; junction bases with no gene match: 17. Supplemented by reference TRBV2 and TRBJ1-2, the full variable domain reads EPEVTQTPSHQVTQMGQEVILRCVPISNHLYFYWYRQILGQKVEFLVSFYNNEISEKSEIFDDQFSVERPDGSNFTLKIRSTKLEDSAMYFCASSANSAYRQGYGYTFGSGTRLTVV.

V and J are TRBV7-6 and TRBJ2-7; 7 bases line up with TRBD2. The CDR3 totals 15 residues. Germline trimming cut 4 bases from V and 7 bases from J; bases unmatched to any gene: 13. The germline CDR1 and CDR2 sequences are SGHVS and FNYEAQ. CDR3 residues: CASSSTGTTRVEQYF. The CDR3 nucleotides read TGTGCCAGCAGCTCAACCGGGACTACACGGGTGGAGCAGTACTTC.

This clone was observed a handful of times. V is TRBV10-3 and J is TRBJ1-4; D is ambiguous. The CDR3 runs to 15 residues. CDR1 is ENHRY and CDR2 is SYGVKD in the germline V gene. Between the trimmed V and J ends, which lost 11 bases and 1 base, there was a span of 17 bases. CDR3 DNA: TGTGCCGCCGCCCCGAGCCTGGGAACTAATGAAAAACTGTTTTTT. It encodes CAAAPSLGTNEKLFF.

The sample holds one count of this clone. CDR3 DNA: TGTGCCAGCAGCTTGGTTGGTAGCGGGAGTGGAGATACGCAGTATTTT. Translated, it gives CASSLVGSGSGDTQYF. The chain carries TRBV5-4 and TRBJ2-3; TRBD2 aligns across 9 bases. Germline CDR1 is SGHNT and CDR2 is YYREEE (reference sequence). The CDR3 has 16 amino acids. J gave up 5 bases and V 0 bases, and 7 bases lay outside the gene matches.

V is TRBV21-1 and J is TRBJ2-6; the DNA was not used to check the table's D call, TRBD1. TRBV21-1 is flagged as a pseudogene. The CDR3 is made up of 12 amino acids. The DNA for the CDR3 is TGTGCCAGCAGCATCGGACAGGGCGTCCTGACTTTC. Translated, it gives CASSIGQGVLTF.